This section outlines one T cell receptor (beta chain) sequence together with its context. Antigen specificity is unknown. One junction end does not reproduce the germline sequence, and a read error may be involved. The data originate from a study of CD8+CD57+ T cells in acquired aplastic anemia. Study-level information: The sorted CD4+ and CD8+ cells yielded an average about 3.3 ug of DNA. Study-wide results and limits: Patients and controls shared some 30 CD8+ CDR3 sequences. Researchers reported that CD8+ Simpson's diversity was not significantly different in patients versus controls.

Germline lookup yields CDR1 LNHNV and CDR2 YYDKDF (reference sequence). The CDR3 runs to 17 residues. Only patients with CD8+CD57+ cell expansion on flow cytometry were chosen for sequencing. The cohort consisted entirely of patients having severe acquired aplastic anemia. The study profiled TCR beta VDJ and CDR3 using genomic DNA as template. TCRdb ran MiXCR on the reads and lists one entry per CDR3 protein. This sample has around 170,000 distinct CDR3 sequences, with just under 50% found just once. This sequence originates from a human donor with aplastic anemia. Sequencing was carried out using sorted CD4+, CD8+, or CD8+CD57+ T cells (not recorded which) from PBMCs. This chain links TRBV15 with TRBJ2-5, with 8 bases matching TRBD2. The chain's CDR3 is CAASSLEVGLVSETQYF. The CDR3 DNA reads as TGTGCCGCCAGCAGCTTGGAGGTGGGACTAGTCTCAGAGACCCAGTACTTC.